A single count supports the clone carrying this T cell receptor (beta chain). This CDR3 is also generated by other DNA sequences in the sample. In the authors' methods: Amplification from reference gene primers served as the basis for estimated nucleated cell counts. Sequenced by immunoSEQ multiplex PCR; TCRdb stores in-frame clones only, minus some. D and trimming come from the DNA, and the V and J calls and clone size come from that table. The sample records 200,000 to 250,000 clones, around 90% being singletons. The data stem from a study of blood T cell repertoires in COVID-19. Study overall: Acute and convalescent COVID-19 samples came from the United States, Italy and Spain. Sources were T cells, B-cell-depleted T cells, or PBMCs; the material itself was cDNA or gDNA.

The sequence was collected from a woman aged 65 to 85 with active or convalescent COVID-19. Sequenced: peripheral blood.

CDR3 sequence (DNA): TGCAGCGCCGACAGGGGGAACTATGGCTACACCTTC. Amino acid sequence: CSADRGNYGYTF. This chain connects TRBV29-1 to TRBJ1-2; 9 nucleotides align to TRBD1. CDR3 length: 12 amino acids. Germline lookup yields CDR1 SQVTM and CDR2 ANQGSEA. V was pared by 7 bases and J by 2 bases, with 2 bases of the junction left unmatched. Full variable domain (remainder filled in from reference TRBV29-1 and TRBJ1-2): SAVISQKPSRDICQRGTSLTIQCQVDSQVTMMFWYRQQPGQSLTLIATANQGSEATYESGFVIDKFPISRPNLTFSTLTVSNMSPEDSSIYLCSADRGNYGYTFGSGTRLTVV.